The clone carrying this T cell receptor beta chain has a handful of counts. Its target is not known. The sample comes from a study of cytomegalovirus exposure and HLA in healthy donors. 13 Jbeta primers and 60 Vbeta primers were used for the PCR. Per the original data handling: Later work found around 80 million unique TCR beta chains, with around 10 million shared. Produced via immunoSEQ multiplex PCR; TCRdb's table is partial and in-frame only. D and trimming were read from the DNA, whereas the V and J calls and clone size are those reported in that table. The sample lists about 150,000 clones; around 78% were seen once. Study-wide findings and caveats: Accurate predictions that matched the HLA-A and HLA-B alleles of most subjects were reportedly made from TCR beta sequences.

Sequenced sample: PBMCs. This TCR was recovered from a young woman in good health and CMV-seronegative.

The CDR3 DNA is TGTGCCAGCAGTTACGGGCTCGATTCACCCCTCCACTTT. Protein: CASSYGLDSPLHF. The chain uses TRBV6-5 and TRBJ1-6; unclear D gene. This CDR3 spans 13 amino acids. V gave up 2 bases and J gave up 8 bases, with 7 bases separating them. Germline-derived CDR1 and CDR2 are MNHEY and SVGAGI.